One and the same sample provided the 13 T cell receptor beta chains below, sequenced in a study of shared clonotypes between healthy human individuals. The repertoire was sequenced with immunoSEQ multiplex PCR; TCRdb's copy has only in-frame clones and lacks some. The table has about 1 million clones, more than 60% seen once. Sequencing was carried out using memory CD4+ T cells sorted from blood. The subset: CD45RA-negative fraction. These receptors originate from a man between 18 and 29 years old in good health.

This sequence joins TRBV13 and TRBJ2-7; 9 bases align to TRBD2. Germline-derived CDR1 and CDR2 are PRHDT and FYEKMQ (reference sequence). There are 16 residues in the CDR3. The V gene end was trimmed by 1 base and the J gene end by 7 bases; junction bases not matched to a gene: 11. As DNA, the CDR3 is TGTGCCAGCAGCTTAGTGGCGCGGGGGGGCCTACGGGAGCAGTACTTC. Protein: CASSLVARGGLREQYF.

V is TRBV6-1 and J is TRBJ1-6; D is unclear. In germline, CDR1 is MNHNS, CDR2 SASEGT. This CDR3 has 13 residues. V was clipped by 6 bases and J by 5 bases, with 8 bases between them. This chain's CDR3 is CASRLVDNSPLHF. CDR3 nucleotide sequence: TGTGCCAGCAGATTAGTTGATAATTCACCCCTCCACTTT.

This sequence joins TRBV7-9 and TRBJ1-2; 8 nucleotides match TRBD1. Trimming at V came to 5 bases and at J to 7 bases, leaving 9 bases not matched to a gene. Germline lookup yields CDR1 SEHNR and CDR2 FQNEAQ (reference sequence). The CDR3 loop spans 14 amino acids. The CDR3: CASSDRGFVGGYTF. CDR3 coding DNA: TGTGCCAGCAGCGACAGGGGTTTCGTGGGTGGCTACACCTTC. Together with reference TRBV7-9 and TRBJ1-2, the CDR3 gives the full variable domain: DTGVSQNPRHKITKRGQNVTFRCDPISEHNRLYWYRQTLGQGPEFLTYFQNEAQLEKSRLLSDRFSAERPKGSFSTLEIQRTEQGDSAMYLCASSDRGFVGGYTFGSGTRLTVV.

The chain is built from TRBV30 and TRBJ1-5; TRBD1 matches 9 bases. V lost 5 bases and J lost 0; bases outside the gene matches: 5. The CDR3 has 15 residues. Germline-derived CDR1 and CDR2 are GTSNPN and SVGIG (reference sequence). CDR3 residues: CAWDRDRASNQPQHF. CDR3 bases: TGTGCCTGGGACCGGGACAGGGCTAGCAATCAGCCCCAGCATTTT.

This clone was picked up one time. The chain links TRBV2 to TRBJ1-5; 9 bases are a match to TRBD1. The V gene's germline CDR1 is SNHLY and CDR2 FYNNEI. The CDR3 length is 16 residues. The trim removed 6 bases at V and 3 bases at J, leaving 9 bases unmatched. The CDR3 DNA follows: TGTGCCAGCAGCAAACAGGGGGCGCGGGACAATCAGCCCCAGCATTTT. Protein: CASSKQGARDNQPQHF.

This clone has a single count. This chain links TRBV6-5 with TRBJ2-7; no firm D call. This CDR3 contains 14 residues. Per germline, CDR1 MNHEY and CDR2 SVGAGI. V was trimmed by 4 bases and J by 2 bases, leaving 12 bases between them. The DNA of the CDR3 is TGTGCCAGCAGTTCTCGAGGAACTACCTACGAGCAGTACTTC. This gives the protein CASSSRGTTYEQYF.

The chain carries TRBV7-8 and TRBJ1-5; no clear D gene. The V and J ends lost 4 bases and 11 bases respectively, with 12 bases between them. Germline V gives CDR1 SGHVS, CDR2 FQNEAQ. The CDR3 has 12 amino acids. CDR3 nucleotide sequence: TGTGCCAGCAGCTCCCCCACCGCAGCCCAGCATTTT. The encoded protein is CASSSPTAAQHF.

The chain links TRBV6-7 to TRBJ2-1, with 12 bases fitting TRBD2. TRBV6-7 is assigned to the ORF class and has an uncertain function. J gave up 4 bases and V 2 bases, and 9 bases lay outside the gene matches. The length of the CDR3 is 18 residues. Written as DNA, the CDR3 is TGTGCCAGCAGTTACCTACCTCCTAGCGGGAGGGCTTACAATGAGCAGTTCTTC. Its translation is CASSYLPPSGRAYNEQFF.

This clone was observed a single time. A much larger clone differs from this one at a single base, so this may be a read error. This specimen includes other DNA sequences encoding the same CDR3. This chain links TRBV2 with TRBJ2-2; 10 positions agree with TRBD2. This CDR3 has 15 residues. The V gene end was trimmed by 5 bases and the J gene end by 1 base; junction bases not matched to a gene: 1. Germline CDR1 and CDR2: SNHLY and FYNNEI. For the CDR3, the DNA is TGTGCCAGCAGTCGGACTAGCGGGAACACCGGGGAGCTGTTTTTT. Translating it yields CASSRTSGNTGELFF.

The rearrangement links TRBV11-3 to TRBJ1-6, with a weak D call TRBD1 (5 bases). CDR1 is SGHNT and CDR2 is YENEEA in the germline V gene. V lost 1 base to trimming and J lost 8 bases, with 9 bases between them. The length of the CDR3 is 14 residues. For the CDR3, the DNA is TGTGCCAGCAGCTTAGGGGGCCCTTATTCACCCCTCCACTTT. Translated: CASSLGGPYSPLHF.

The chain is built from TRBV6-5 and TRBJ2-3, with 11 bases fitting TRBD2. In germline, CDR1 is MNHEY, CDR2 SVGAGI. CDR3 length: 16 amino acids. V trimming: 4 bases; J trimming: 6 bases; junction bases outside the gene matches: 9. This CDR3 is CASSSLAGGSSDTQYF. CDR3 nucleotides: TGTGCCAGCAGTTCCCTAGCGGGGGGATCCTCCGATACGCAGTATTTT.

This clone was observed a handful of times. The J gene is TRBJ1-2, the V gene TRBV10-2; 9 bases are shared with TRBD1. This CDR3 contains 17 residues. V lost 4 bases and J lost 0; bases outside the gene matches: 9. Germline V gene lookup returns CDR1 WSHSY and CDR2 SAAADI. CDR3 nucleotides: TGCGCCAGCAGTGGTCGGGACAGGGATTCTTCTAACTATGGCTACACCTTC. Protein sequence: CASSGRDRDSSNYGYTF.

The chain has TRBV18 and TRBJ2-6; a possible D gene is TRBD1 (6 bases). The CDR3 contains 17 residues. The V gene's germline CDR1 is KGHSH and CDR2 LQKENI. The V end was cut by 3 bases, the J end by 0 bases, with 12 bases between. The CDR3 reads CASSPLDRSSGANVLTF. The CDR3 nucleotides are TGTGCCAGCTCACCCCTCGACAGGAGCTCTGGGGCCAACGTCCTGACTTTC.